This entry describes one T cell receptor beta chain. There is no known antigen for this receptor. There are no base qualities to consult, and no much larger clone falls within one base. The data stem from a study of blood T cell repertoires in COVID-19 (TCRdb year 2020). Regarding the study in general: The collaborator samples originated in the United States, Italy and Spain and spanned the acute and convalescent phases of COVID-19. The material from the prospective study consisted of cDNA or gDNA derived from T cells, B-cell-depleted T cells, or PBMCs. Subjects who had been exposed to COVID-19, were actively infected with it, or had recovered from it provided the deeply sampled blood TCRbeta repertoires that made up the dataset. A freely available public database, intended as a resource for researchers studying the immune response to SARS-CoV-2, is where the repertoires were released. The samples were drawn from the first 160 participants of the ongoing ImmuneRACE study and from about 1,200 subjects provided by 6 global collaborators. A de-identified subject ID, COVID-19 status, age in years and sex were almost always included in the sample metadata. Where HLA class I and class II types were available, the types were taken from metadata supplied by the sample provider, not from assay-based typing.

Enrolling through a virtual design, the prospective study's participants ranged in age from roughly 18 to 89 years and lived across some 23 United States geographic areas. Cohort assignment in the prospective study relied on participant-reported clinical history from a screening survey and a study questionnaire. Recovered participants in ImmuneRACE Cohort 3 were defined as having two consecutive negative NP/OP PCR tests, clearance from a healthcare professional, or resolution of symptoms. Mobile phlebotomists in the prospective study collected whole blood, serum and a nasopharyngeal or oropharyngeal swab from every participant. Participants in the prospective study had the option to provide additional blood draws and questionnaires over a 2-month period. Prospective study blood samples were shipped either frozen or at room temperature before DNA extraction. TCRbeta CDR3 regions were amplified from genomic DNA using the immunoSEQ Assay, a bias-controlled multiplex PCR. The authors processed their data as follows. The number of nucleated cells in each sample was estimated by amplification of reference gene primers within the assay. To quantify the absolute abundance of each unique TCRbeta CDR3 rearrangement, sequence reads were collapsed and filtered. For each sample, productive Simpson clonality was calculated as the square root of Simpson's diversity index over productive rearrangements. Held by TCRdb, this immuneACCESS table contains in-frame sequences only and omits some clones. Under half of the omission traces to an unresolved V gene where checked; the cause of the rest is unknown. The V and J calls and clone size are taken from that table; D and trimming were inferred from the DNA. The sample yields hundreds of thousands of clones; more than 85% were counted once. Jointly, the top ten make up 2.5% to 3.5% of the sample.

V loses 7 bases, J loses 6 bases, and the germline ends lie 12 bases apart. Its CDR3 holds 12 amino acids, cysteine through phenylalanine. Only the CDR3 DNA stays, 36 bases, in frame from base 1. CDR1 and CDR2 were assigned from the germline V gene (reference sequence) as LNHDA and SQIVND. Results and caveats for the whole study, not just this receptor: The amount of clinical and demographic metadata varied by source and participant and was provided uncurated.

Sequencing was carried out using PBMCs or T cells enriched from blood (not recorded which). This chain joins TRBV19 to TRBJ1-1; the D segment could be TRBD1, given 6 matching bases. This receptor was identified in a woman under 40 who had recovered from COVID-19. The DNA sequence is given as TGTGCCAGTACACAGGGTTTCGCTGAAGCTTTCTTT. The translation is CASTQGFAEAFF.